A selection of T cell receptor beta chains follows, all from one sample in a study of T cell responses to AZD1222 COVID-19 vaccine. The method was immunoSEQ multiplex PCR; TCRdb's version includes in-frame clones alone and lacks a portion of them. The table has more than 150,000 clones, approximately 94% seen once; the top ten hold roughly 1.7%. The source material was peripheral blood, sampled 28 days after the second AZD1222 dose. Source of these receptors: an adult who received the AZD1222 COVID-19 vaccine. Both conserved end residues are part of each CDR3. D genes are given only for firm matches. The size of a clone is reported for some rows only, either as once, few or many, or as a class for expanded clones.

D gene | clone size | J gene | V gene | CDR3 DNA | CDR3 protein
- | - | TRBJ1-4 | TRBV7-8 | TGTGCCAGCAGCCTCGACACAGGGAGGGATGAAAAACTGTTTTTT | CASSLDTGRDEKLFF
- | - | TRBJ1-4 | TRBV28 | TGTGCCAGCATCGGGGGGTCGGGCGAAAAACTGTTTTTT | CASIGGSGEKLFF
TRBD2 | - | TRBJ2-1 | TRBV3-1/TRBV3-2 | TGTGCCAGCAGCCAACCTGGACTAGCGGGAGGGCCTCCGACATTGGGGCAGTTCTTC | CASSQPGLAGGPPTLGQFF
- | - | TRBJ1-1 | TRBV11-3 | TGTGCCAGCAGCGCGGACACGAACACTGAAGCTTTCTTT | CASSADTNTEAFF
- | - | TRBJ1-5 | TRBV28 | TGTGCCAGCAGTTGGGGACGGGATCAGCCCCAGCATTTT | CASSWGRDQPQHF
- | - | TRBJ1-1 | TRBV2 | TGTGCCAGCAGTGAACCAGACAGCCACTCCATGAACACTGAAGCTTTCTTT | CASSEPDSHSMNTEAFF
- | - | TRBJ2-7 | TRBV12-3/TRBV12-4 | TGTGCCAGCAGTTTTAACTATGCCTACGAGCAGTACTTC | CASSFNYAYEQYF
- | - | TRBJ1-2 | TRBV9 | TGTGCCAGCAGCGTAACGTCCCGATTCTATGGCTACACCTTC | CASSVTSRFYGYTF
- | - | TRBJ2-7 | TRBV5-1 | TGCGCCAGCAGCCAGAACTTCGGACGGGGCGAGCAGTACTTC | CASSQNFGRGEQYF
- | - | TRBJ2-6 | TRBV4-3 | TGCGCCAGCAGCCGTCTGAACTCTGGGGCCAACGTCCTGACTTTC | CASSRLNSGANVLTF
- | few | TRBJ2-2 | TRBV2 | TGTGCCAGCAGTGAAACTACAGGTGGCGGCGGGGAGCTGTTTTTT | CASSETTGGGGELFF
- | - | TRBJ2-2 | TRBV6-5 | TGTGCCAGCAGTTGCTCGGCCGGGACCGGGGAGCTGTTTTTT | CASSCSAGTGELFF
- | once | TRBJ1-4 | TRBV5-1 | TGCGCCAGCAGCTTGGGAGATAATGAAAAACTGTTTTTT | CASSLGDNEKLFF
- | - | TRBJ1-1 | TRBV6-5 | TGTGCCAGCAGTCCCCCGGTTGCGAGGGGCACTGAAGCTTTCTTT | CASSPPVARGTEAFF
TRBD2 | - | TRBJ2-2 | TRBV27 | TGTGCCAGCAGTTCGGGACTAGCGGGAGGTATGGGCACCGGGGAGCTGTTTTTT | CASSSGLAGGMGTGELFF
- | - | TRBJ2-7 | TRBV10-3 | TGTGCCATCAGGACCTTAAGCTCCTACGAGCAGTACTTC | CAIRTLSSYEQYF
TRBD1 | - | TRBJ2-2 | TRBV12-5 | TGTGCTAGTGCTAACCGACAGGGAACCGGGGAGCTGTTTTTT | CASANRQGTGELFF
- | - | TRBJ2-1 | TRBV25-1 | TGTGCCAGCAGTGAATCTTGGGCAGGGTTGAATGAGCAGTTCTTC | CASSESWAGLNEQFF
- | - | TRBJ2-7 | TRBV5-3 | TGTGCCAGAAGCTTGGGGCAGGCCTCCTACGAGCAGTACTTC | CARSLGQASYEQYF
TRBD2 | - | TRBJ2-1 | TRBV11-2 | TGTGCCAGCAGCCCTCGGACTAGCGGGAGGTCGGATGAGCAGTTCTTC | CASSPRTSGRSDEQFF
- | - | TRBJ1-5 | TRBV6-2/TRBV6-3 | TGTGCCAGCAGTTTGGGACCCTTGGGTCAGCCCCAGCATTTT | CASSLGPLGQPQHF
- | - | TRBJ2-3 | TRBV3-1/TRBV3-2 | TGTGCCAGCAGCCAAGATCTGGTAGCCGTAGATACGCAGTATTTT | CASSQDLVAVDTQYF